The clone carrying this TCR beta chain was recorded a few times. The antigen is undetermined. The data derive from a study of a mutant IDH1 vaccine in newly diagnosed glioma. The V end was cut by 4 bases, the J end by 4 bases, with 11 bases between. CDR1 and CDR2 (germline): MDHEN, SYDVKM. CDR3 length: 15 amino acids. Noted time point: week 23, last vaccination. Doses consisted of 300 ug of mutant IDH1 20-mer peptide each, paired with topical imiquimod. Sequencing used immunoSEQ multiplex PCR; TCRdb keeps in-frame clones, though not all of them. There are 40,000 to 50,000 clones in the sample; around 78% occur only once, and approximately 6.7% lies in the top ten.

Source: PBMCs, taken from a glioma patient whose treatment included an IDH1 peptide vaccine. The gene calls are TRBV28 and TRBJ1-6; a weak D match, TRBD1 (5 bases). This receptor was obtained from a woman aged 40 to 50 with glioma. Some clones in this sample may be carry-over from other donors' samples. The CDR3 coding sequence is TGTGCCAGCAGTTCTAGGGGCCCATATAATTCACCCCTCCACTTT. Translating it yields CASSSRGPYNSPLHF.